These 13 T cell receptor beta chains were all obtained from the same sample, sequenced in a study of T cells in Graves' hyperthyroidism and ophthalmopathy. Using RNA transcripts as the source, TCR beta CDR3 regions were amplified. The TCR CDR3 first-round RT-PCR relied on the HTBI primer set. Via MiXCR, TCRdb re-called the multiplex PCR reads, giving one row per CDR3 protein. Altogether about 520,000 distinct CDR3 sequences are present, around a quarter being singletons, with the ten largest covering 11%. The specimen was blood. The receptors were gathered from a woman in her 30s with Graves' ophthalmopathy.

The rearrangement joins TRBV7-3 to TRBJ1-1, with D tentatively TRBD1 (5 bases). This CDR3 comprises 12 residues. Per the germline V gene, CDR1 is SGHTA and CDR2 is FQGTGA. Trimming took 11 bases from V and 1 from J, leaving 11 bases between them. CDR3: CAGYQGNTEAFF. Here the CDR3 DNA reads TGTGCCGGATATCAGGGGAACACTGAAGCTTTCTTT. Full variable domain (rest looked up from reference TRBV7-3 and TRBJ1-1): GAGVSQTPSNKVTEKGKYVELRCDPISGHTALYWYRQSLGQGPEFLIYFQGTGAADDSGLPNDRFFAVRPEGSVSTLKIQRTERGDSAVYLCAGYQGNTEAFFGQGTRLTVV.

The chain joins TRBV28 to TRBJ2-4, with D possibly TRBD1 on 6 matching bases. From germline, CDR1 is MDHEN and CDR2 SYDVKM. V was shortened by 7 bases and J by 4 bases, with 14 bases between the two germline ends. This CDR3 is built from 14 residues. The CDR3 reads CASNPTGWKNIQYF. The CDR3 coding sequence is TGTGCCAGCAACCCCACAGGGTGGAAAAACATTCAGTACTTC. The variable domain in full, completed from reference TRBV28 and TRBJ2-4, reads DVKVTQSSRYLVKRTGEKVFLECVQDMDHENMFWYRQDPGLGLRLIYFSYDVKMKEKGDIPEGYSVSREKKERFSLILESASTNQTSMYLCASNPTGWKNIQYFGAGTRLSVL.

There are many counts of this clonotype. CDR3 protein: CASSPSDIVHEQYF. CDR3 bases: TGTGCCAGCAGCCCATCGGACATCGTCCACGAGCAGTACTTC. This chain connects TRBV7-9 to TRBJ2-7; D perhaps matches TRBD1 (5 bases). Per the germline V gene, CDR1 is SEHNR and CDR2 is FQNEAQ (reference sequence). Trimming left V 5 bases short and J 5 bases short, with 16 bases between. The CDR3 length is 14 residues. Looking up the rest from reference TRBV7-9 and TRBJ2-7 gives the full variable domain: DTGVSQNPRHKITKRGQNVTFRCDPISEHNRLYWYRQTLGQGPEFLTYFQNEAQLEKSRLLSDRFSAERPKGSFSTLEIQRTEQGDSAMYLCASSPSDIVHEQYFGPGTRLTVT.

This clonotype was detected a few times. The genes are TRBV5-1 and TRBJ1-6; no clear D gene. Per germline, CDR1 SGHRS and CDR2 YFSETQ. The CDR3 is 14 residues long. The ends were cut back, 2 bases at V and 6 bases at J, with 9 bases in the middle. Here the CDR3 reads CASSLPGGNSPLHF. Written as DNA, the CDR3 is TGCGCCAGCAGCTTACCAGGAGGTAATTCACCCCTCCACTTT. Using reference TRBV5-1 and TRBJ1-6 for the parts outside the CDR3, the full variable domain is KAGVTQTPRYLIKTRGQQVTLSCSPISGHRSVSWYQQTPGQGLQFLFEYFSETQRNKGNFPGRFSGRQFSNSRSEMNVSTLELGDSALYLCASSLPGGNSPLHFGNGTRLTVT.

This clonotype turned up a few times. This rearrangement joins TRBV28 to TRBJ1-1; 7 bases agree with TRBD1. The CDR3 totals 16 residues. The ends lost 2 bases at V and 1 base at J; junction bases unmatched: 7. Per germline, CDR1 MDHEN and CDR2 SYDVKM. The CDR3 sequence: CASSLHPGQQNTEAFF. CDR3 DNA: TGTGCCAGCAGTTTACACCCGGGACAGCAGAACACTGAAGCTTTCTTT. Together with reference TRBV28 and TRBJ1-1, the CDR3 gives the full variable domain: DVKVTQSSRYLVKRTGEKVFLECVQDMDHENMFWYRQDPGLGLRLIYFSYDVKMKEKGDIPEGYSVSREKKERFSLILESASTNQTSMYLCASSLHPGQQNTEAFFGQGTRLTVV.

In this sample, this clonotype turned up many times. This sequence joins TRBV20-1 and TRBJ1-1; no clear D gene. The CDR3 is 14 residues long. The ends were cut back, 0 bases at V and 5 bases at J, with 13 bases in the middle. CDR1 and CDR2 (germline): DFQATT, SNEGSKA (reference sequence). CDR3 coding DNA: TGCAGTGCTAGAGATTCCAGGCTTGGAACTGAAGCTTTCTTT. Protein: CSARDSRLGTEAFF.

This sequence joins TRBV29-1 and TRBJ1-1; no clear D gene. Trimming shortened V by 2 bases and J by 2 bases, and 6 bases separated the two germline ends. Germline CDR1 reads SQVTM; CDR2 reads ANQGSEA. This CDR3 has 12 amino acids. CDR3 amino acids: CSVELYNTEAFF. The CDR3 DNA reads TGCAGCGTTGAATTGTATAACACTGAAGCTTTCTTT.

A word on this clonotype: Since a much larger clone is just one base distant, this may be a read error. The chain couples TRBV12-3 or TRBV12-4 to TRBJ1-2; 7 bases fit TRBD1. The CDR3 has 14 residues. CDR3 sequence reads: CTSSHRQGIGGYTF. CDR3 DNA sequence: TGTACCAGCAGTCACCGACAGGGAATCGGGGGCTACACCTTC.

The sample holds many counts of this clonotype. The chain couples TRBV2 to TRBJ2-3; D remains ambiguous. The CDR3 loop spans 11 amino acids. Trimming cost V 7 bases and J 6 bases, with 8 bases left between them. The germline V gene has CDR1 SNHLY and CDR2 FYNNEI. DNA for the CDR3: TGTGCCAGCAAGGTAATGGATACGCAGTATTTT. Encoded protein: CASKVMDTQYF.

V and J are TRBV18 and TRBJ1-1; D remains ambiguous. Germline lookup yields CDR1 KGHSH and CDR2 LQKENI. This CDR3 has 14 residues. With 3 bases removed from V and 2 bases from J, the gap between germline ends came to 10 bases. CDR3 DNA sequence: TGTGCCAGCTCACCGAAGACGGAAAACACTGAAGCTTTCTTT. Translated, it gives CASSPKTENTEAFF.

The chain employs TRBV28 and TRBJ2-2; D possibly corresponds to TRBD1 (9 bases). The CDR3 loop spans 22 amino acids. With 0 bases removed from V and 0 bases from J, the gap between germline ends came to 26 bases. Looked up from germline, CDR1 is MDHEN and CDR2 is SYDVKM. DNA of the CDR3: TGTGCCAGCAGTTTATGGGGACAGGGTCCCGGGGGGGTAGGGGCGAACACCGGGGAGCTGTTTTTT. Protein sequence: CASSLWGQGPGGVGANTGELFF.

This clonotype was counted many times. V usage is TRBV2 and J usage is TRBJ1-5; a weak D match, TRBD1 (5 bases). V lost 7 bases and J 3 bases, leaving 13 bases between the germline ends. The CDR3 has 14 residues. Germline V lookup: CDR1 SNHLY, CDR2 FYNNEI. CDR3 sequence: CASNKNGHNQPQHF. CDR3 bases: TGTGCCAGCAATAAGAACGGACACAATCAGCCCCAGCATTTT.

This clonotype was detected only a few times. CDR3 nucleotides: TGTGCCAGCAGTTTTTATACCGGACTCTGGACTAGCGGGAGTAGTGAAACCGGGGAGCTGTTTTTT. This encodes CASSFYTGLWTSGSSETGELFF. This rearrangement joins TRBV12-3 or TRBV12-4 to TRBJ2-2, with 13 nucleotides matching TRBD2. After removal of 3 bases from V and 5 bases from J, the junction contained 21 bases not matched to a gene. The CDR3 consists of 22 residues.